A selection of T cell receptor beta chains follows, all from one sample in a study of cytomegalovirus exposure and HLA in healthy donors. Here immunoSEQ multiplex PCR was the method, and the copy in TCRdb shows in-frame clones only, minus some. The sample shows over 150,000 clones, roughly 80% of them seen only once. Source material: PBMCs. These receptors all stem from a man in his thirties or forties in good health and CMV-seropositive. CDR3s include the opening cysteine and the closing phenylalanine or tryptophan. The D gene is left open where the match is weak. Size tells how often a clone was seen (once, few, many) or the class of an expanded clone, and some rows leave it out.

CDR3 DNA | CDR3 protein | V gene | D gene | clone size | J gene
TGTGCCAGCCAACGACAGGGGGCGGTCACCGGGGAGCTGTTTTTT | CASQRQGAVTGELFF | TRBV28 | TRBD1 | . | TRBJ2-2
TGTGCCAGCAGGGACAGGGGGCCTGAGACCCAGTACTTC | CASRDRGPETQYF | TRBV2 | TRBD1 | . | TRBJ2-5
TGTGCCTGGAGTTTTCAGGGGGCCTACGAGCAGTACTTC | CAWSFQGAYEQYF | TRBV30 | TRBD1 | . | TRBJ2-7
TGTGCCAGCAGCGTAGCTAGTCTTAGCTACACCTTC | CASSVASLSYTF | TRBV9 | . | . | TRBJ1-2
TGCGCCAGCAGCTTGGCTTGGGCAGGGGGTAGCGAGACCCAGTACTTC | CASSLAWAGGSETQYF | TRBV5-1 | TRBD1 | few | TRBJ2-5
TGTGCCAGCAGTACAGGACAGGGGAACACTGAAGCTTTCTTT | CASSTGQGNTEAFF | TRBV2 | TRBD1 | . | TRBJ1-1
TGTGCCAGCAGCTGGCGACAGGGGGCTGAGCAGCCCCAGCATTTT | CASSWRQGAEQPQHF | TRBV7-2 | TRBD1 | . | TRBJ1-5
TGCGCCAGCAGCTTAGGGGAAGATAATTCACCCCTCCACTTT | CASSLGEDNSPLHF | TRBV5-1 | . | . | TRBJ1-6
TGCGCCAGCAGCCTTACACGGACAGACTTCTCCTACGAGCAGTACTTC | CASSLTRTDFSYEQYF | TRBV4-1 | . | . | TRBJ2-7
TGCGCCAGCAGCCAAGAGTGGGGGGCAGATACGCAGTATTTT | CASSQEWGADTQYF | TRBV4-3 | . | . | TRBJ2-3
TGTGCCAGCAGTTACCGCGGGACTTCCCCAACGTACTTC | CASSYRGTSPTYF | TRBV6-5 | . | few | TRBJ2-7
TGTGCCAGCAGTTTTTGGACAGGGAGGCCTTGGGAAAAACTGTTTTTT | CASSFWTGRPWEKLFF | TRBV28 | TRBD1 | . | TRBJ1-4
TGTGCCAGCAGCTGGAGAGGTAGTCCTGAGCAGTTCTTC | CASSWRGSPEQFF | TRBV5-4 | . | . | TRBJ2-1
TGTGCCAGCAGCTTCTGGACAGGGCTCGCCTACAATGAGCAGTTCTTC | CASSFWTGLAYNEQFF | TRBV7-9 | TRBD1 | . | TRBJ2-1
TGCGCCAGCAGCCAAGGAGGGACACTCAATCAGCCCCAGCATTTT | CASSQGGTLNQPQHF | TRBV4-1 | . | . | TRBJ1-5
TGTGCCAGCAGCTTGAGGGGGCAAGAGACCCAGTACTTC | CASSLRGQETQYF | TRBV5-6 | . | . | TRBJ2-5
TGTGCCAGCAGTCACAGGGACGGCACCGGGGAGCTGTTTTTT | CASSHRDGTGELFF | TRBV27 | . | . | TRBJ2-2
TGCGCCAGCAGCCGAGCCGCGAGCTCTGGAAACACCATATATTTT | CASSRAASSGNTIYF | TRBV5-1 | . | . | TRBJ1-3
TGTGCCAGCAGTGCCTGGACGGGGAATGAAAAACTGTTTTTT | CASSAWTGNEKLFF | TRBV6-1 | . | . | TRBJ1-4
TGTGCCAGCAGTGGGACTCTAGCGCTGCCTTCTCCCGAGCAGTACTTC | CASSGTLALPSPEQYF | TRBV6-1 | . | . | TRBJ2-7
TGTGCCAGCAGCAAGGACAGGGGCCATGAGCAGTTCTTC | CASSKDRGHEQFF | TRBV14 | TRBD1 | once | TRBJ2-1
TGCGCCAGCAGCTTGCAGGGTTTACAGAACGAGCAGTACTTC | CASSLQGLQNEQYF | TRBV5-1 | . | . | TRBJ2-7
TGTGCCAGCAGCAAAGTCAACAGGGAACTTTACGAGCAGTACTTC | CASSKVNRELYEQYF | TRBV21-1 | . | . | TRBJ2-7
TGTGCCAGCTCACCAGGGACAGATCAGCCCCAGCATTTT | CASSPGTDQPQHF | TRBV18 | TRBD1 | . | TRBJ1-5
TGCGCCAGCAGCTTAACTGGACTAGCGGGGGGTTCTGCCGGGGAGCTGTTTTTT | CASSLTGLAGGSAGELFF | TRBV5-1 | TRBD2 | . | TRBJ2-2
TGCGCCAGCAGCTGGGACAGGGGGCTGTACGAGCAGTACTTC | CASSWDRGLYEQYF | TRBV4-1 | TRBD1 | few | TRBJ2-7
TGTGCCAGCAGTGCCTCCACCGGAGGTCAGCCCCAGCATTTT | CASSASTGGQPQHF | TRBV27 | . | . | TRBJ1-5
TGTGCCAGCAGTAGGGACAGGGGGCAATCACCCCTCCACTTT | CASSRDRGQSPLHF | TRBV6-1 | TRBD1 | . | TRBJ1-6
TGTGCCAGCAGCCCGGGACAGGGATCCACTGAAGCTTTCTTT | CASSPGQGSTEAFF | TRBV28 | TRBD1 | . | TRBJ1-1
TGCGCCAGCAGCTCCCGGGACATTTCCTACGAGCAGTACTTC | CASSSRDISYEQYF | TRBV5-1 | . | . | TRBJ2-7
TGTGCCTGGAGCCGTCAGGGATTCCTGTTTTTT | CAWSRQGFLFF | TRBV30 | . | . | TRBJ1-4
TGCGCCAGCAGTGAGTCTAGCCTTCCCAACGAGCAGTACTTC | CASSESSLPNEQYF | TRBV10-1 | . | once | TRBJ2-7
TGCGCCAGTAACCCGGACAGGGGTAATGAAAAACTGTTTTTT | CASNPDRGNEKLFF | TRBV4-1 | TRBD1 | . | TRBJ1-4
TGTGCCTGGAGTCCCCGGGACATCGACTACGAGCAGTACTTC | CAWSPRDIDYEQYF | TRBV30 | . | . | TRBJ2-7
TGTGCCAGCAATTCGACCATAACAGGATACAATGAGCAGTTCTTC | CASNSTITGYNEQFF | TRBV6-6 | . | . | TRBJ2-1
TGTGCCAGTAGGAAGGCCGGGACAGGGGCCTACAATGAGCAGTTCTTC | CASRKAGTGAYNEQFF | TRBV19 | TRBD1 | once | TRBJ2-1
TGTGCCAGCAGCTCAGGGGACAGCAGGACTGAAGCTTTCTTT | CASSSGDSRTEAFF | TRBV9 | TRBD1 | . | TRBJ1-1
TGTGCCAGCAGCTTGGTCTTGGGGGCGTTGGAGACCCAGTACTTC | CASSLVLGALETQYF | TRBV5-4 | . | . | TRBJ2-5
TGTGCCAGCAGTGAAGCGGGGGAGTCACCCCTCCACTTT | CASSEAGESPLHF | TRBV27 | . | . | TRBJ1-6
TGCGCCAGCAGCCAAGATTCTAGGGGACAGACTTATCAGCCCCAGCATTTT | CASSQDSRGQTYQPQHF | TRBV4-1 | TRBD1 | . | TRBJ1-5
TGTGCCAGCAGTGAACTGAATGGCAGGGGTTCTGAAGCTTTCTTT | CASSELNGRGSEAFF | TRBV2 | . | . | TRBJ1-1
TGCAGCGCTTCCGGGGGTAAGGGTAGGCCCTACGAGCAGTACTTC | CSASGGKGRPYEQYF | TRBV29-1 | . | few | TRBJ2-7
TGTGCCAGCAGCCGGGACAGAAACCTTTACGAGCAGTACTTC | CASSRDRNLYEQYF | TRBV5-4 | TRBD1 | . | TRBJ2-7
TGTGCCAGTAGCCAGGACTATACCGGAAACACCATATATTTT | CASSQDYTGNTIYF | TRBV19 | . | . | TRBJ1-3
TGCGCCAGCAGACTTACAGAAGGAAATTCACCCCTCCACTTT | CASRLTEGNSPLHF | TRBV5-1 | . | few | TRBJ1-6
TGTGCCAGCAGCGTAGGCGGGGGTACGAACACCGGGGAGCTGTTTTTT | CASSVGGGTNTGELFF | TRBV5-6 | TRBD2 | . | TRBJ2-2
TGTGCCAGCTCACCCCAGCGCAGGGAGGAAGATTCACCCCTCCACTTT | CASSPQRREEDSPLHF | TRBV18 | . | . | TRBJ1-6
TGTGCCAGCAGCTTAACAGGACAGGGGAGCAATGAGCAGTTCTTC | CASSLTGQGSNEQFF | TRBV11-2 | TRBD1 | . | TRBJ2-1